These T cell receptor beta chains were read from a single sample in a study of type 1 and type 2 diabetes patients. TCRdb re-analysed the multiplex PCR reads in MiXCR, keeping a single row per CDR3 protein. The sample gives under 300,000 distinct CDR3 sequences, around 47% of which show up once; roughly an eighth is in the top ten. The sample taken for sequencing was peripheral blood mononuclear cells (PBMCs). The source of these receptors is a man between 18 and 29 years old with type 2 diabetes. Both conserved end residues are part of each CDR3. The D gene is left open where the match is weak. Size values are once, few and many counts, or a class for expanded clones, and some rows have none.

V gene	CDR3 length	J gene	D gene	clone size	CDR3 DNA	CDR3 protein
TRBV25-1	14	TRBJ1-1	.	many	TGTGCCAGCAGTGAAAACTTGGGACCACGGAAAGCTTTCTTT	CASSENLGPRKAFF
TRBV5-6	13	TRBJ1-2	TRBD1	.	TGTGCCAGCAGCTGGACAGGGGGAGCGGTTTTCACCTTC	CASSWTGGAVFTF
TRBV18	15	TRBJ2-1	.	.	TGTGCCAGCTCACCACTCGGCAGGGGGGTGGATGAGCAGTTCTTC	CASSPLGRGVDEQFF
TRBV10-3	13	TRBJ1-1	.	once	TGTGCCATCAGTGAGATGGCGGACACTGAAGCTTTCTTT	CAISEMADTEAFF
TRBV6-2/TRBV6-3	10	TRBJ1-1	.	few	TGTGCCAGCAGAGACTCGGAGGCTTTCTTT	CASRDSEAFF
TRBV30	13	TRBJ1-1	.	many	TGTGCCTGGAGTGCCGGGGCAAACACTGAAGCTTTCTTT	CAWSAGANTEAFF
TRBV27	16	TRBJ2-2	TRBD1	few	TGTGCCAGCGGAGTTGGGACAGAAAAAAACACCGGGGAGCTGTTTTTT	CASGVGTEKNTGELFF
TRBV19	17	TRBJ2-7	TRBD2	.	TGTGCCAGTAGTATTCTGGGAGATCAGCGGGACTCCTACGAGCAGTACTTC	CASSILGDQRDSYEQYF
TRBV7-6	19	TRBJ2-3	TRBD1	.	TGTGCCAGCAGCTTAGCGCTCGGGACAGGGGGGACTAGCACAGATACGCAGTATTTT	CASSLALGTGGTSTDTQYF
TRBV12-3/TRBV12-4	15	TRBJ1-2	.	few	TGTGCCAGCAGCCACGTCGGAGGGCTGGACTATGGCTACACCTTC	CASSHVGGLDYGYTF
TRBV25-1	14	TRBJ2-7	TRBD1	.	TGTGCCAGCAGTGGCCGGGACAGGCCATACGAGCAGTACTTC	CASSGRDRPYEQYF
TRBV30	15	TRBJ1-1	.	.	TGTGCCTGGATCCTCAGGACTGCCCTCGGCACTGAAGCTTTCTTT	CAWILRTALGTEAFF
TRBV29-1	15	TRBJ2-5	.	.	TGCAGTGCTAGAGATCCGCCCCGTAACCAAGAGACCCAGTACTTC	CSARDPPRNQETQYF
TRBV19	14	TRBJ1-6	TRBD1	.	TGTGCCAGCAGCCGGGACAGTACCAATTCACCCCTCCACTTT	CASSRDSTNSPLHF
TRBV10-3	10	TRBJ2-2	.	.	TGTGCCCCTCAGAGCGGGGAGCTGTTTTTT	CAPQSGELFF
TRBV19	17	TRBJ2-7	TRBD1	once	TGTGCCAGTAGTGGACTTTGGGGACAGGGGGTCTCCTACGAGCAGTACTTC	CASSGLWGQGVSYEQYF
TRBV30	11	TRBJ1-2	.	.	TGTGCCCGGGGATCCAACTATGGCTACACCTTC	CARGSNYGYTF
TRBV19	14	TRBJ2-3	.	.	TGTGCCAGTAGTATAGATCCGGGCGCAGATACGCAGTATTTT	CASSIDPGADTQYF
TRBV9	13	TRBJ2-7	TRBD2	once	TGTGCCAGCAGCCCGGGACTATTGCACGAGCAGTACTTC	CASSPGLLHEQYF
TRBV20-1	13	TRBJ2-7	TRBD2	.	TGCAGTGCTAGCGGGAGGGCCGAGGACGAGCAGTACTTC	CSASGRAEDEQYF
TRBV14	15	TRBJ2-3	.	few	TGTGCCAGCAGCCAAGCGACCCCCGGCACAGATACGCAGTATTTT	CASSQATPGTDTQYF
TRBV6-2/TRBV6-3	17	TRBJ2-5	.	few	TGTGCCAGCAGTTACCCCATCCTTACTAGGGGAGAAGAGACCCAGTACTTC	CASSYPILTRGEETQYF
TRBV10-2	13	TRBJ2-5	TRBD2	few	TGCGCCAGGATTCTAGCGGAGAAAGAGACCCAGTACTTC	CARILAEKETQYF
TRBV2	15	TRBJ2-5	TRBD2	.	TGTGCCAGCAGTGATAGGACTAGCGGGCAAGAGACCCAGTACTTC	CASSDRTSGQETQYF
TRBV30	13	TRBJ2-7	TRBD2	many	TGTGCCTGGAGTGTAGCGGGAGGCTACGAGCAGTACTTC	CAWSVAGGYEQYF
TRBV7-3	15	TRBJ1-1	.	.	TGTGCCAGCAGCTTGGGGCCGACAGCGAACACTGAAGCTTTCTTT	CASSLGPTANTEAFF
TRBV7-2	14	TRBJ2-7	.	.	TGTGCCAGCGGATGGGGGCCGGGTGACTACGAGCAGTACTTC	CASGWGPGDYEQYF
TRBV7-6	13	TRBJ1-1	.	.	TGTGCCAGCAGCTCGGAGCCGGACCCTGAAGCTTTCTTT	CASSSEPDPEAFF
TRBV11-2	13	TRBJ1-6	.	.	TGTGCCAGCAGCGGGGATGGGGATTCACCCCTCCACTTT	CASSGDGDSPLHF
TRBV10-3	14	TRBJ1-1	TRBD1	many	TGTGCCATCAGACTGACAGGGAAGAACACTGAAGCTTTCTTT	CAIRLTGKNTEAFF
TRBV14	13	TRBJ1-6	.	few	TGTGCCAGCAGCCTAAGGGGCGGAGCACCCCTCCACTTT	CASSLRGGAPLHF
TRBV12-3/TRBV12-4	15	TRBJ2-5	.	.	TGTGCCAGCAGTTTAGGAATCGGGGGCCAAAAGACCCAGTACTTC	CASSLGIGGQKTQYF
TRBV18	15	TRBJ1-6	.	few	TGTGCCAGCTCAGAGGACACCCATAATAATTCACCCCTCCACTTT	CASSEDTHNNSPLHF